The present TCR beta chain was sequenced within a study of Ad26.COV2.S vaccination and SARS-CoV-2 variants. On the study more broadly: The study gave Ad26.COV2.S intramuscularly, once or twice 56 days apart.

Treatment: about 20 received Ad26.COV2.S at low or high dose, single or two shots; about 5 received placebo; per-sample allocation not given. Sampling took place 63 days after the first vaccine or placebo injection. Ad26 vector vaccine expressed Wuhan-strain SARS-CoV-2 spike. Here immunoSEQ multiplex PCR was the method, and the copy in TCRdb shows in-frame clones only, minus some. The sample lists roughly 420,000 clones; roughly 89% were seen once. To note about this clone: As yet, its antigen is unknown.

The germline gives CDR1 MDHEN, CDR2 SYDVKM. The CDR3 covers 15 residues. Deletions cut 5 bases from V and 8 bases from J, with 21 bases between. Study-wide findings and caveats: Substantial response breadth was reportedly seen for spike-specific CD8+ and CD4+ T cells after vaccination.

The receptor's source is a person between 18 and 65 years old who received the Ad26.COV2.S COVID-19 vaccine or a placebo. This sample comprised peripheral blood, obtained in a trial of Ad26.COV2.S vaccine versus placebo. The J gene is TRBJ1-2, the V gene TRBV28; weak D call: TRBD1 (6 bases). This CDR3 is CASSPLGRGAYGYTF. CDR3 in DNA: TGTGCCAGCAGTCCCCTGGGGAGGGGGGCGTACGGCTACACCTTC.